This T cell receptor beta chain was recorded in a study of post-analysis software for immune sequencing data. In the study overall: Patients had relapsing-remitting, secondary progressive or progressive-relapsing multiple sclerosis; some lacked subtype. Whole-study findings and limits: Those with multiple sclerosis, the patient group, showed significantly lower normalized Chao1 diversity than controls. In patients, four to six TRBV segments were more frequent than in controls, with TRBV5-6, TRBV5-1 and TRBV20-1 among them.

The authors incorporated unique molecular identifiers into the TCR beta cDNA libraries. The authors obtained roughly 0.5 million cDNA molecules from around 0.96 to 9.9 million T cells. TCRdb called the PCR reads again in MiXCR, with one record for every CDR3 protein. This table holds roughly 150,000 distinct CDR3 sequences, 36% found once. A remark on this clonotype: Its antigen remains unidentified.

Germline-derived CDR1 and CDR2 are SGHTA and FQGNSA. The CDR3 loop spans 15 amino acids. Trimming took 5 bases from V and 2 from J; bases not matched to a gene: 7. The chain uses TRBV7-2 and TRBJ2-5; TRBD2 aligns across 8 bases. Sample: blood, taken after autologous hematopoietic stem cell transplantation. The TCR comes from a girl between 10 and 17 years old with multiple sclerosis. The CDR3 sequence is CASSIQLAEQETQYF. CDR3 nucleotide sequence: TGTGCCAGCAGCATACAACTAGCGGAACAAGAGACCCAGTACTTC. The whole variable domain, remainder taken from reference TRBV7-2 and TRBJ2-5, is GAGVSQSPSNKVTEKGKDVELRCDPISGHTALYWYRQSLGQGLEFLIYFQGNSAPDKSGLPSDRFSAERTGGSVSTLTIQRTQQEDSAVYLCASSIQLAEQETQYFGPGTRLLVL.